This T cell receptor (beta chain) stems from a study of CD8+ T cells in alopecia areata. Treatment here: oral pan-JAK inhibitor, 5-10 mg twice daily. Findings of the study overall: Scalp repertoires also include resident alphabeta T cells from normal skin.

A remark on this clone: Its antigen is unknown.

The V gene end was trimmed by 1 base and the J gene end by 6 bases; junction bases not matched to a gene: 4. The CDR3 extends over 14 amino acids. Germline CDR1 and CDR2: SGHAT and FQNNGV. Reverse transcription of extracted RNA yielded cDNA, which provided the sequencing template. Assay used: immunoSEQ multiplex PCR; TCRdb lists only in-frame clones, some missing. Here the sample spans about 180,000 clones, less than 70% being singletons. The sample in question was CD8+ T cells sorted from blood, obtained at week 24, from a patient treated with tofacitinib. The rearrangement uses TRBV11-2 and TRBJ2-7, with 9 nucleotides matching TRBD2. The receptor's source is a human donor with alopecia areata. This chain's CDR3 is CASSLVAGDGEQYF. In DNA, the CDR3 is TGTGCCAGCAGCTTAGTAGCGGGGGACGGCGAGCAGTACTTC. The entire variable domain, with the rest obtained from reference TRBV11-2 and TRBJ2-7, is as follows: EAGVAQSPRYKIIEKRQSVAFWCNPISGHATLYWYQQILGQGPKLLIQFQNNGVVDDSQLPKDRFSAERLKGVDSTLKIQPAKLEDSAVYLCASSLVAGDGEQYFGPGTRLTVT.